This entry lists 2 T cell receptor beta chains sequenced from one sample in a study of blood T cell repertoires in COVID-19. Only in-frame clones appear in the TCRdb table, and some are missing; sequencing was by immunoSEQ multiplex PCR. The sample records 250,000 or so clones, around four fifths being singletons. Sequences were obtained from peripheral blood. The source of these receptors is an elderly woman with acute or convalescent COVID-19.

The chain carries TRBV2 and TRBJ1-1; 7 bases match TRBD1. This CDR3 contains 14 residues. With V trimmed by 6 bases and J by 0 bases, 4 bases remained unmatched. Germline V gene data show CDR1 as SNHLY and CDR2 as FYNNEI. Written as DNA, the CDR3 is TGTGCCAGCAGGGACAGGATTGTGAACACTGAAGCTTTCTTT. Its translation: CASRDRIVNTEAFF.

As concerns this clone: Because the CDR3's place on the DNA is in doubt, the DNA is left out and the CDR3 is given as listed by TCRdb. The chain is built from TRBV6-2 or TRBV6-3 and TRBJ2-1; the DNA was not used to check the table's D call, TRBD2. The CDR3 contains 11 residues when both ends are counted. In germline, CDR1 is MNHEY, CDR2 SVGEGT. The CDR3 reads CASSVGGGSFF.